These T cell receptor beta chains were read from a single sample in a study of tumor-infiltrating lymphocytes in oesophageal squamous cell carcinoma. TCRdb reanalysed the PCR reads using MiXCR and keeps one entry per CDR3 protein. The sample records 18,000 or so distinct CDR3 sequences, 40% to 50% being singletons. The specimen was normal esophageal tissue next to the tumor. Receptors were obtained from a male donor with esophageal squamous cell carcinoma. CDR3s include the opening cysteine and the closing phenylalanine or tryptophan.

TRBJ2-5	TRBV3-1	CASSQGVRETQYF
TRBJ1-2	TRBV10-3	CAISPPGGTGVYTF
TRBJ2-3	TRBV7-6	CASSSRLAGGITDTQYF
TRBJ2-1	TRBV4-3	CASSQGERVYEQFF
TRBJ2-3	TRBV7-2	CASSQQASGDFTDTQYF
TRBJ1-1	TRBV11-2	CASSLDVNTEAFF
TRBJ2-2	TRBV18	CASSPGGGSGSNTGELFF
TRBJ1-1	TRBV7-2	CASSLDGWGGSRTEAFF
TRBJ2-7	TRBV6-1	CASRTSYEQYF
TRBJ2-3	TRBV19	CASSRNSGTISTDTQYF
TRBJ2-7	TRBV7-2	CASSRTSGSGYEQYF
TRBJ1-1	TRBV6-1	CASSFQQVMNTEAFF
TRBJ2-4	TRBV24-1	CATSDRDRAGAKNIQYF
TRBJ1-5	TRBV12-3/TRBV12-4	CASSLGWDQPQHF
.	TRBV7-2	CASSLVWGADNEQFF
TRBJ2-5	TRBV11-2	CASSFWGWTGGF
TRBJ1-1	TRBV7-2	CASTMRQGVTEAFF
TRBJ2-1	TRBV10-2	CASRGLAGGYNEQFF
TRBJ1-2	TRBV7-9	CASSLAPLNPYGYTF
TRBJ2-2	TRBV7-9	CASSPGTGVTGELFF
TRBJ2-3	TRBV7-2	CASSRVGGSIEATQYF
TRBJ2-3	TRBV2	CASSDIDTSGSTDTQYF
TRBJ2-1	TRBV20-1	CSARVQGNSYNEQFF
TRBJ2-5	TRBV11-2	CASKAGTGGAWETQYF
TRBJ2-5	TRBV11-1	CASRGAWETQYF
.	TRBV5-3	CASTDGVGQETQYF
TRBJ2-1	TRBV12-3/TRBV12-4	CASSTGTSGVSYNEQFF
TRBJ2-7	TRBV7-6	CASSWGQGYEQYF
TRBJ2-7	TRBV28	CASRISGSRDEQYF
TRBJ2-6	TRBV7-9	CASSLGLGGAGANVLTF
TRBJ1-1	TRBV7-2	CASSLGVLNTEAFF
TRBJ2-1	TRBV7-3	CASSPETSYNEQFF
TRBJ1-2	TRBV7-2	CASSVGQITDYGYTF
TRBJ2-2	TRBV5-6	CASSTYSGTGELFF
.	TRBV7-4	CASSPRTSLNEQFF
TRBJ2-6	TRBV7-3	CASSDRSGANVLTF
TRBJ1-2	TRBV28	CASSLAGQGYGYTF